This T cell receptor (beta chain) stems from a study of OX40 agonist ivuxolimab in advanced cancers. Study-level information: Therapy given before enrollment (anti-PD-1, anti-PD-L1 or anti-CTLA-4) was allowed, and 40% to 50% had some.

TCRdb keeps only in-frame clones here, not all; method: immunoSEQ multiplex PCR. Among about 80,000 clones listed, approximately 90% were seen once. The germline CDR1 and CDR2 sequences are SGHTA and FQGTGA. Trimming cost V 5 bases and J 4 bases, with 12 bases left between them. CDR3 length equals 14 residues. This sequence was found in an adult with an advanced solid tumor such as melanoma, head and neck, liver or kidney cancer. J is TRBJ1-3 and V is TRBV7-3; no firm D call. This specimen consisted of CD4+ or CD8+ T cells sorted from blood, obtained in a trial of the OX40 agonist ivuxolimab. The CDR3 coding sequence is TGTGCCAGCAGCCCTGACCATCAGGGAAACACCATATATTTT. This codes for CASSPDHQGNTIYF.